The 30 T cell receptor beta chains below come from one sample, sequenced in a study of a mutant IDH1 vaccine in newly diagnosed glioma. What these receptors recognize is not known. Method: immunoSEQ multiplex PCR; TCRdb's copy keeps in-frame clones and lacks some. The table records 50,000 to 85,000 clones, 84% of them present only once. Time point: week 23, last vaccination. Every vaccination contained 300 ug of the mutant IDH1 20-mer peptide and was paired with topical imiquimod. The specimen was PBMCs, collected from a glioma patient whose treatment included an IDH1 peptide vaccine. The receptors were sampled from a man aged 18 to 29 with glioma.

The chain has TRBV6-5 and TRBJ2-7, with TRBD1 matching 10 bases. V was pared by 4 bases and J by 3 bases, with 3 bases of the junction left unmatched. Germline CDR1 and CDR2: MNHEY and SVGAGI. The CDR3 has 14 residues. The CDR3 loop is CASSWTGGNYEQYF. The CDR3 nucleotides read TGTGCCAGCAGTTGGACAGGGGGTAACTACGAGCAGTACTTC.

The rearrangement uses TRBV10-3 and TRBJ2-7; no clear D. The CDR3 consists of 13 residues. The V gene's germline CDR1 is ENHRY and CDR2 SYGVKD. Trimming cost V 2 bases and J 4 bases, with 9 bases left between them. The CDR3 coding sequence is TGTGCCATCAGTGAGGGGCTAGGATACGAGCAGTACTTC. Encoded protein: CAISEGLGYEQYF.

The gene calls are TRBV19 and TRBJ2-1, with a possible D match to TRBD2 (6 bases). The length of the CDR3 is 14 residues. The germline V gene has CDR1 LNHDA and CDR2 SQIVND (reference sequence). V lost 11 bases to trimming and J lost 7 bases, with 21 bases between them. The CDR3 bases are TGTGCCGCCTCTACCGGGAGCCCCATTAATGAGCAGTTCTTC. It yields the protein CAASTGSPINEQFF.

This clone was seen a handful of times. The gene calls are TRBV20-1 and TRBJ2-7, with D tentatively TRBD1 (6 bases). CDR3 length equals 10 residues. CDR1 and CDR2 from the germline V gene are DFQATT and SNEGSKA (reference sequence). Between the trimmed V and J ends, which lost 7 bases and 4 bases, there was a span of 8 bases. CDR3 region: CSVRGYEQYF. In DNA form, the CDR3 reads TGCAGTGTTAGGGGGTACGAGCAGTACTTC.

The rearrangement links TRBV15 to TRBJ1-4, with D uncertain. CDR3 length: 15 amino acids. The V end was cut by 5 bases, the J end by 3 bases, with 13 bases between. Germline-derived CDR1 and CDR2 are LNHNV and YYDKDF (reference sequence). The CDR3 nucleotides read TGTGCCACCAGCGGAAGAGGGATACCTAATGAAAAACTGTTTTTT. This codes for CATSGRGIPNEKLFF.

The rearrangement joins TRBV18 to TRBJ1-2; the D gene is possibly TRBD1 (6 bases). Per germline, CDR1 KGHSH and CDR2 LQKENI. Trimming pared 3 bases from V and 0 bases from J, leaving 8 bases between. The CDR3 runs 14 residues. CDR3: CASSPPGANYGYTF. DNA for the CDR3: TGTGCCAGCTCACCGCCAGGGGCTAACTATGGCTACACCTTC.

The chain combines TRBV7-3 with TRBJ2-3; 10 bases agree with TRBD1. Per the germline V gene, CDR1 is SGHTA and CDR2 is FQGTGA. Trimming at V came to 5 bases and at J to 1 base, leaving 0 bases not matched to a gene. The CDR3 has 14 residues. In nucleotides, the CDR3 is TGTGCCAGCAGCGGGACAGGGGGCACAGATACGCAGTATTTT. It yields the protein CASSGTGGTDTQYF.

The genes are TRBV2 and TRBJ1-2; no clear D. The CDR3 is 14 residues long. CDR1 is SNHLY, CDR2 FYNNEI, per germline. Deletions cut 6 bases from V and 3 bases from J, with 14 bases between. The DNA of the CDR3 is TGTGCCAGCAGGGCCCAGCTTAAAGACTATGGCTACACCTTC. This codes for CASRAQLKDYGYTF.

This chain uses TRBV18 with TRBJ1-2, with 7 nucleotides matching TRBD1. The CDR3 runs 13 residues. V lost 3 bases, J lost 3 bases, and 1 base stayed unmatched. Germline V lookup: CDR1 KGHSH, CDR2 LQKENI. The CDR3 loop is CASSPGQDYGYTF. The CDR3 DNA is TGTGCCAGCTCACCCGGACAGGACTATGGCTACACCTTC. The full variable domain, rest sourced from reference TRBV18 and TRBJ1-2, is NAGVMQNPRHLVRRRGQEARLRCSPMKGHSHVYWYRQLPEEGLKFMVYLQKENIIDESGMPKERFSAEFPKEGPSILRIQQVVRGDSAAYFCASSPGQDYGYTFGSGTRLTVV.

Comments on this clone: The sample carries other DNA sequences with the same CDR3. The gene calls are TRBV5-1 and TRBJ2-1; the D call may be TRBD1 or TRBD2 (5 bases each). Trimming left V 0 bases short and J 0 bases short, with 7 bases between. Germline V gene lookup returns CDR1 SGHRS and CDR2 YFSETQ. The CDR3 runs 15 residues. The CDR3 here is CASSLGGSSYNEQFF. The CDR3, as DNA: TGCGCCAGCAGCTTGGGGGGGAGCTCCTACAATGAGCAGTTCTTC. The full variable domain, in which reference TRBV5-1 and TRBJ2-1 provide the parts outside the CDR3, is KAGVTQTPRYLIKTRGQQVTLSCSPISGHRSVSWYQQTPGQGLQFLFEYFSETQRNKGNFPGRFSGRQFSNSRSEMNVSTLELGDSALYLCASSLGGSSYNEQFFGPGTRLTVL.

The CDR3 coding sequence is TGTGCCAGCAGTTGGCAGGGTAATCAGCCCCAGCATTTT. Residues: CASSWQGNQPQHF. J is TRBJ1-5 and V is TRBV27, with D possibly TRBD1 on 5 matching bases. Trimming left V 4 bases short and J 4 bases short, with 8 bases between. The CDR3 length is 13 residues. The germline gives CDR1 MNHEY, CDR2 SMNVEV (reference sequence).

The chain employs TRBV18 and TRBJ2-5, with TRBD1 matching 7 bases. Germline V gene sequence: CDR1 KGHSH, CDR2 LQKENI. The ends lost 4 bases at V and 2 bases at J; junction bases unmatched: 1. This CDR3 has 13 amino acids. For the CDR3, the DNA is TGTGCCAGCTCACTGGGACAGCAAGAGACCCAGTACTTC. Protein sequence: CASSLGQQETQYF.

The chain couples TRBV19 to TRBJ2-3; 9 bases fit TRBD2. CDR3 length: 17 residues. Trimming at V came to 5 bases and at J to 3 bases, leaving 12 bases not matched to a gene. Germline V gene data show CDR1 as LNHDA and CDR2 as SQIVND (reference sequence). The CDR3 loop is CASSLAGADGYTDTQYF. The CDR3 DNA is TGTGCCAGTAGTTTAGCGGGGGCTGATGGGTATACAGATACGCAGTATTTT. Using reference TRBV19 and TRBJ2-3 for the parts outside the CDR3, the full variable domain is DGGITQSPKYLFRKEGQNVTLSCEQNLNHDAMYWYRQDPGQGLRLIYYSQIVNDFQKGDIAEGYSVSREKKESFPLTVTSAQKNPTAFYLCASSLAGADGYTDTQYFGPGTRLTVL.

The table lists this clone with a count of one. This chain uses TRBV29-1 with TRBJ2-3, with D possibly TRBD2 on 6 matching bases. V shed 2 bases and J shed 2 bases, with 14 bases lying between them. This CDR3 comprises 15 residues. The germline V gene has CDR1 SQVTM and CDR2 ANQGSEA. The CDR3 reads CSVEFRLAVTDTQYF. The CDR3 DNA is TGCAGCGTTGAATTTAGGTTAGCGGTCACAGATACGCAGTATTTT.

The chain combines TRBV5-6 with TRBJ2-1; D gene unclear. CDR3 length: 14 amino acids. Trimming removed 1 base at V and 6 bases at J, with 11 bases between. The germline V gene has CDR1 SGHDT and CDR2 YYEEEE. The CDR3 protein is CASSLRVAGNEQFF. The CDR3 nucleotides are TGTGCCAGCAGCTTGCGCGTAGCTGGCAATGAGCAGTTCTTC.

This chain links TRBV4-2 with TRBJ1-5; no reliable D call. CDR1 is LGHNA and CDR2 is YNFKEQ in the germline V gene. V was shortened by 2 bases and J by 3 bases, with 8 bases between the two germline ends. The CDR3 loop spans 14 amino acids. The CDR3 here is CASSQPEYNQPQHF. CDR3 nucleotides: TGTGCCAGCAGCCAACCGGAGTACAATCAGCCCCAGCATTTT.

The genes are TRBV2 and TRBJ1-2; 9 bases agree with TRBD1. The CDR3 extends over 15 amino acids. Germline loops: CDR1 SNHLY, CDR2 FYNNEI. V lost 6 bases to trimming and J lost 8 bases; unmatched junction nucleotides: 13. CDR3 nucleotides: TGTGCCAGCAGATCCCCTCCTACAGGGGGCTACGGCTACACCTTC. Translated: CASRSPPTGGYGYTF.

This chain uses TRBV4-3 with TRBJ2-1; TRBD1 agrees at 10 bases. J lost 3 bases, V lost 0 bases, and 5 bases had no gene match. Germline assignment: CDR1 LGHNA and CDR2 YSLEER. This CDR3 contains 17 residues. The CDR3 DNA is TGCGCCAGCAGCCAAGATAGGCGGACAGGGGGCTACAATGAGCAGTTCTTC. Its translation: CASSQDRRTGGYNEQFF.

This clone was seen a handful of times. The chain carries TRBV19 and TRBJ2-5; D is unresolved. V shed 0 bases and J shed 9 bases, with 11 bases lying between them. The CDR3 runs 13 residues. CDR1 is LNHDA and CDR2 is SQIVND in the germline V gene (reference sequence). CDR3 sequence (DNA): TGTGCCAGTAGTATAGATCTGCCGGACGCCCAGTACTTC. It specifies CASSIDLPDAQYF.

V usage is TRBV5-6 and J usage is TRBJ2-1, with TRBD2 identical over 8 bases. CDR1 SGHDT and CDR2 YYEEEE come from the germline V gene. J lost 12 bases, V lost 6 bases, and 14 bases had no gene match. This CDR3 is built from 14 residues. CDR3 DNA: TGTGCCAGCAACGGGGGGGCAGGTGAGGGATGGCAGTTCTTC. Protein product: CASNGGAGEGWQFF.

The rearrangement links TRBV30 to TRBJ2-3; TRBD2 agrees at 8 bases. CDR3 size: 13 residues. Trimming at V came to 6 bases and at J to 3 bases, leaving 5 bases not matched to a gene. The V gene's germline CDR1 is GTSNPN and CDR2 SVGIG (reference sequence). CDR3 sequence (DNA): TGTGCCTGCCCGAGCGGGAGTACAGATACGCAGTATTTT. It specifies CACPSGSTDTQYF.

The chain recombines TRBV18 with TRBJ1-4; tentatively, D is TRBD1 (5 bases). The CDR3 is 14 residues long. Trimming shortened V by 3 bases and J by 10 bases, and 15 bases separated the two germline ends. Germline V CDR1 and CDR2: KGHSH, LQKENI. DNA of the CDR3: TGTGCCAGCTCACCGGGGCAGCTCGAGGCAAAACTGTTTTTT. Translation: CASSPGQLEAKLFF. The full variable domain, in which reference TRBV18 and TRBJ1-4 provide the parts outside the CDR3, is NAGVMQNPRHLVRRRGQEARLRCSPMKGHSHVYWYRQLPEEGLKFMVYLQKENIIDESGMPKERFSAEFPKEGPSILRIQQVVRGDSAAYFCASSPGQLEAKLFFGSGTQLSVL.

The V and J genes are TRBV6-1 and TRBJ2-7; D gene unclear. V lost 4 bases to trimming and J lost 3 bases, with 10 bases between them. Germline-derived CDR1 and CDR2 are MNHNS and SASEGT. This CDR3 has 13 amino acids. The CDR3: CASSVDLNYEQYF. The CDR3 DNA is TGTGCCAGCAGTGTTGACCTAAACTACGAGCAGTACTTC.

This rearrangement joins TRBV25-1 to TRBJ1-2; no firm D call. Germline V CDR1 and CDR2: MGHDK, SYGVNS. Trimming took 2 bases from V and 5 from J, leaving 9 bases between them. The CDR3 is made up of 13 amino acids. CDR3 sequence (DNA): TGTGCCAGCAGTGAAGGCTGGGTTTATGGCTACACCTTC. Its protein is CASSEGWVYGYTF.

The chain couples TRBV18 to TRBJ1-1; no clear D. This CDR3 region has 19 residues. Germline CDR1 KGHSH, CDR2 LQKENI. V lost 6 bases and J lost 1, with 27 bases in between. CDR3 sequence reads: CASSPDAFTEDPRNTEAFF. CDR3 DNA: TGTGCCAGCTCCCCTGACGCTTTTACAGAGGACCCTCGGAACACTGAAGCTTTCTTT.

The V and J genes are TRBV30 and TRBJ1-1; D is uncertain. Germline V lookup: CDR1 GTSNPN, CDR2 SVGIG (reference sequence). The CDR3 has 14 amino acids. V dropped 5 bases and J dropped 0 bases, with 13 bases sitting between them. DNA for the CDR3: TGTGCCTGGGGTACCGGGCTTATGAACACTGAAGCTTTCTTT. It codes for CAWGTGLMNTEAFF.

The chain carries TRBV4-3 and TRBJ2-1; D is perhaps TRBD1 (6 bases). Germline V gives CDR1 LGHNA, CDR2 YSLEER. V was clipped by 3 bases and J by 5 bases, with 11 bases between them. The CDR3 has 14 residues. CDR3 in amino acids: CASSHQDSHNEQFF. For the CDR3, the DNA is TGCGCCAGCAGCCATCAGGACAGTCACAATGAGCAGTTCTTC.

The CDR3 reads CASSLNGNVRQPQHF. As DNA, the CDR3 is TGTGCCAGCAGCTTGAACGGGAACGTGAGACAGCCCCAGCATTTT. The chain is built from TRBV5-6 and TRBJ1-5, with D uncertain. V was clipped by 1 base and J by 7 bases, with 15 bases between them. The V gene's germline CDR1 is SGHDT and CDR2 YYEEEE. CDR3 length: 15 residues.

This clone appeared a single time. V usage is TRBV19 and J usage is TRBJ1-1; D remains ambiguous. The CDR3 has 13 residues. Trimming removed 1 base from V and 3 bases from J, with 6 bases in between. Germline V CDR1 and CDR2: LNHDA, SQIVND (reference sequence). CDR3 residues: CASSIGRHTEAFF. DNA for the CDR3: TGTGCCAGTAGTATAGGCAGGCACACTGAAGCTTTCTTT.

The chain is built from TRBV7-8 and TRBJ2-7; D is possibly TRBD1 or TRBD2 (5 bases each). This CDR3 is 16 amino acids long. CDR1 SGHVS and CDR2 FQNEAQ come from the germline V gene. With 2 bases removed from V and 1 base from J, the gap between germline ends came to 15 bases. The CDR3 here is CASSLYRGFSSYEQYF. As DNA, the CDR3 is TGTGCCAGCAGCTTATACCGGGGCTTCTCTTCCTACGAGCAGTACTTC.